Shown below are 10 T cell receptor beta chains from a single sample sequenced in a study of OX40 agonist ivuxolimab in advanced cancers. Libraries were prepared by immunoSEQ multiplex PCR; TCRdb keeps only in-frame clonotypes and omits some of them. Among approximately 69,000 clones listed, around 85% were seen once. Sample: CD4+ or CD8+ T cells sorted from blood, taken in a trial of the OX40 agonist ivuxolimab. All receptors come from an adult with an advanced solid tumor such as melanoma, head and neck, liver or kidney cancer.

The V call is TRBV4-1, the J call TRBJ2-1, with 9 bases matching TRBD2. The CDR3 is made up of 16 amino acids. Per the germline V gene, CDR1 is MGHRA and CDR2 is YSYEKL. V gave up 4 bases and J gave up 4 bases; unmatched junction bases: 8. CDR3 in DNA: TGCGCCAGCAGCCCTAGAAGCGGGGGGCAATACAATGAGCAGTTCTTC. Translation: CASSPRSGGQYNEQFF.

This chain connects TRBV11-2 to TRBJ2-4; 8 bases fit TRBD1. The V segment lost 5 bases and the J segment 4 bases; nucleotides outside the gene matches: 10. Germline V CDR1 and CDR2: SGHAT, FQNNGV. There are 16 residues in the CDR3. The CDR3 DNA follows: TGTGCCAGCAGCAAAGACCGGGACAGGCTAAAAAACATTCAGTACTTC. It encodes CASSKDRDRLKNIQYF.

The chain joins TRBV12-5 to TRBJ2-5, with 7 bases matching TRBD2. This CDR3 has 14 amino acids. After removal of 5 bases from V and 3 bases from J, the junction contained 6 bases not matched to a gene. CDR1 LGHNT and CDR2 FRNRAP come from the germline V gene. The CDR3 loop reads CASGGDGTKETQYF. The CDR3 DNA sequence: TGTGCTAGTGGTGGGGACGGGACTAAAGAGACCCAGTACTTC.

CDR3 nucleotides: TGTGCCAGCAGCTTGGGGGACAGGGATTATTCACCCCTCCACTTT. Translated: CASSLGDRDYSPLHF. V usage is TRBV7-8 and J usage is TRBJ1-6, with 9 bases identical to TRBD1. The ends lost 3 bases at V and 8 bases at J; junction bases unmatched: 5. The germline V gene has CDR1 SGHVS and CDR2 FQNEAQ. The CDR3 has 15 residues.

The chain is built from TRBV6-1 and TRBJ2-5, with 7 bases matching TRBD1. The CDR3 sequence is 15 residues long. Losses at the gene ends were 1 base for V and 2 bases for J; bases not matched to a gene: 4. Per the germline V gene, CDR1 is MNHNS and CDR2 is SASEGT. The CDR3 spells CASSEGWGQQETQYF. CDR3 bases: TGTGCCAGCAGTGAAGGGTGGGGACAGCAAGAGACCCAGTACTTC.

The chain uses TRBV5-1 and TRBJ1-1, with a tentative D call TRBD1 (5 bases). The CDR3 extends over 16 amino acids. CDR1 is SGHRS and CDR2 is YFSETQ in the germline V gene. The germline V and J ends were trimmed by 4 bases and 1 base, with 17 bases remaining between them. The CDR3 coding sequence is TGCGCCAGCAGCCCGGGAAGTGACAGACCGAACACTGAAGCTTTCTTT. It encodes CASSPGSDRPNTEAFF.

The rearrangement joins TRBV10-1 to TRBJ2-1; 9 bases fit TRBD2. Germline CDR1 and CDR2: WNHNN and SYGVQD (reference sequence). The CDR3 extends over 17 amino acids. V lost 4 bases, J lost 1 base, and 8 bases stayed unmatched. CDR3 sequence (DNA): TGCGCCAGCAGTGGGTCTTTGAGCGGGGGGTCCTACAATGAGCAGTTCTTC. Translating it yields CASSGSLSGGSYNEQFF.

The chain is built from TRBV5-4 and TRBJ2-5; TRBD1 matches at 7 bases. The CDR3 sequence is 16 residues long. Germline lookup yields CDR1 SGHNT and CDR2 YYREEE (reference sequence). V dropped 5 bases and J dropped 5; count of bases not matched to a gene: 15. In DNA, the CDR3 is TGTGCCAGCAGACCCCCCCCGGGACAGCCAGATGAGACCCAGTACTTC. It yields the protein CASRPPPGQPDETQYF.

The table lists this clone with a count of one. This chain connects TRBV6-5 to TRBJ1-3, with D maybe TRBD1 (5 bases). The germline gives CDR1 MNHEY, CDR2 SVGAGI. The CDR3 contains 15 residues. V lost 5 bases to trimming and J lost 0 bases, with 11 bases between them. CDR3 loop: CASSTGLLSGNTIYF. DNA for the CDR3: TGTGCCAGCAGTACAGGACTCCTCTCTGGAAACACCATATATTTT.

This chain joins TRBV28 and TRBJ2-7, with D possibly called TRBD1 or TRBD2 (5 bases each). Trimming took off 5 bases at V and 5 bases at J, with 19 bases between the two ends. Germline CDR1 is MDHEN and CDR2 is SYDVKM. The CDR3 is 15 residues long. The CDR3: CASSTAGTGFNEQYF. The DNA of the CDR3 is TGTGCCAGCAGTACAGCAGGGACGGGGTTTAACGAGCAGTACTTC.